This T cell receptor beta chain was recovered during a study of blood T cell repertoires in COVID-19. Data came from immunoSEQ multiplex PCR; TCRdb stores just in-frame clones and leaves some out. There are about 330,000 clones in the sample; about 89% occur only once, and 5.3% lies in the top ten. The CDR3 covers 19 residues. Participants, about 18 to 100 years old, spanned 24 US areas. The specimen sequenced was PBMCs or T cells enriched from blood (not recorded which). This chain links TRBV21-1 with TRBJ2-3; the D call of TRBD2 is as the table states it, not checked on the DNA. TRBV21-1 is termed a pseudogene. This sequence originates from a woman aged 25 to 39 who had recovered from COVID-19. The CDR3 nucleotides are TGTGCCAGCAGCAAAGAGTGGAGGCTAGCGGGGGTTAGCACAGATACGCAGTATTTT. Encoded protein: CASSKEWRLAGVSTDTQYF.